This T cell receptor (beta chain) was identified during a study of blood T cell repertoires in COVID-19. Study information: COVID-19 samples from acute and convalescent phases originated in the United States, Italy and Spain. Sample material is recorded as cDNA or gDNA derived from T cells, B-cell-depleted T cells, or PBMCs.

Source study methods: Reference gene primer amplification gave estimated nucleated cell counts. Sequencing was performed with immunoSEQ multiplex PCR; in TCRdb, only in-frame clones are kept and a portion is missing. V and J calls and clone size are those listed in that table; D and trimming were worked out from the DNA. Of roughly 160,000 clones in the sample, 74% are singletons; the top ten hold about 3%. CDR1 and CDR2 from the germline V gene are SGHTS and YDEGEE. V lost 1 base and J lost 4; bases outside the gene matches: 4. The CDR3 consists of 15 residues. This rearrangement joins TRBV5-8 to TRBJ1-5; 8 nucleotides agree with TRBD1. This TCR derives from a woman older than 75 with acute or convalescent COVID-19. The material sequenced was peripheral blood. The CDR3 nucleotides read TGTGCCAGCAGCTTGCGGACAGGGATTAATCAGCCCCAGCATTTT. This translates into CASSLRTGINQPQHF.